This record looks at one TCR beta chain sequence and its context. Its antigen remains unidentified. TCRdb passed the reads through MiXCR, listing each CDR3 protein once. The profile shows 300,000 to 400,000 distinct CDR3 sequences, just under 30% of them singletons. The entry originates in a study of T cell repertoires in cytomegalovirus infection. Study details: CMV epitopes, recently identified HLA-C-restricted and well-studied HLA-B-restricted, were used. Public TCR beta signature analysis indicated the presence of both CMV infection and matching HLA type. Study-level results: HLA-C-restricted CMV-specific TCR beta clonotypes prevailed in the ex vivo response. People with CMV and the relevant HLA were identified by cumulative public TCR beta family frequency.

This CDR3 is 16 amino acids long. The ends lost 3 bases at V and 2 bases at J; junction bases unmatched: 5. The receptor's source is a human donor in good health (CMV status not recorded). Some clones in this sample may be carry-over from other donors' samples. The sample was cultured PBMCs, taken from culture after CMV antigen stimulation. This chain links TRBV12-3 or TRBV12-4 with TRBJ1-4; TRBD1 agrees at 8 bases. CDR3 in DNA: TGTGCCAGCAGTTTCCCCAGGGGGCTGACTAATGAAAAACTGTTTTTT. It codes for CASSFPRGLTNEKLFF.